A single sample gave rise to the 9 T cell receptor beta chains below, sequenced in a study of blood T cell repertoires in COVID-19 (dated by TCRdb to about 2020). Libraries were prepared through the immunoSEQ multiplex PCR assay. TCRdb mirrors the immuneACCESS table, restricted to in-frame sequences. Some clones are absent from its copies; in checked studies, under half trace to an unresolved V gene, and the reason for the others is unknown. This sample lists 150,000 to 200,000 clones; about 90% were detected once. Jointly, the top ten make up roughly 1.2% of the sample. The sequencing sample was made of PBMCs or T cells enriched from blood (not recorded which). These receptors were taken from a human donor with acute COVID-19. The donor label of this sample is uncertain.

The chain joins TRBV7-2 to TRBJ1-3; perhaps TRBD1 as D (5 bases). The CDR3 totals 15 residues. Germline CDR1 is SGHTA and CDR2 is FQGNSA. Trimming removed 5 bases from V and 6 bases from J, with 17 bases in between. CDR3 bases: TGTGCCAGCAGCCCCGTCACAGGATCATTAAACACCATATATTTT. Translation gives CASSPVTGSLNTIYF.

This clone was seen only once. The chain has TRBV28 and TRBJ2-5; a possible D gene is TRBD2 (6 bases). V lost 4 bases, J lost 5 bases, and 14 bases lay in between. The CDR3 loop spans 14 amino acids. The germline CDR1 and CDR2 sequences are MDHEN and SYDVKM. The CDR3 loop reads CASSSSWLAETQYF. In nucleotides, the CDR3 is TGTGCCAGCAGTTCCTCCTGGCTAGCGGAGACCCAGTACTTC.

The chain employs TRBV19 and TRBJ1-5, with 8 bases identical to TRBD1. The germline V gene has CDR1 LNHDA and CDR2 SQIVND (reference sequence). The CDR3 runs 15 residues. J gave up 0 bases and V 6 bases, and 4 bases lay outside the gene matches. The CDR3 nucleotides are TGTGCCAGTAGCCGGACAGGGCCTAGCAATCAGCCCCAGCATTTT. Translating it yields CASSRTGPSNQPQHF.

The CDR3 region has the DNA TGTGCCAGCAGCTTAACTGAGACAATGGGTGCCGGGGAGCTGTTTTTT. This translates into CASSLTETMGAGELFF. The gene calls are TRBV7-2 and TRBJ2-2; no reliable D call. Between the trimmed V and J ends, which lost 2 bases and 6 bases, there was a span of 16 bases. This CDR3 comprises 16 residues. Germline V gene data show CDR1 as SGHTA and CDR2 as FQGNSA. The full variable domain, its missing parts supplied by reference TRBV7-2 and TRBJ2-2, is GAGVSQSPSNKVTEKGKDVELRCDPISGHTALYWYRQSLGQGLEFLIYFQGNSAPDKSGLPSDRFSAERTGGSVSTLTIQRTQQEDSAVYLCASSLTETMGAGELFFGEGSRLTVL.

This clone was picked up a small number of times. The DNA is left out, because the CDR3 cannot be placed on it with certainty; the CDR3 is given as TCRdb lists it. This sequence joins TRBV4-1 and TRBJ1-2; TRBD1, as called in the table, went unchecked against the DNA. In germline, CDR1 is MGHRA, CDR2 YSYEKL. The CDR3 spans 19 amino acids, including both terminal residues. CDR3 region: CASSQPFGAVAGEFYGYTF.

The chain employs TRBV29-1 and TRBJ2-7, with TRBD1 matching over 8 bases. The CDR3 totals 14 residues. V lost 6 bases and J lost 3; bases outside the gene matches: 10. The germline CDR1 and CDR2 sequences are SQVTM and ANQGSEA. The CDR3 bases are TGCAGCGTAGACGGGGCAGGGGGCAGCTACGAGCAGTACTTC. This sequence encodes CSVDGAGGSYEQYF.

This chain connects TRBV5-8 to TRBJ2-5; D unresolved. Trimming cost V 0 bases and J 1 base, with 7 bases left between them. This CDR3 spans 14 amino acids. Germline values: CDR1 SGHTS, CDR2 YDEGEE. CDR3 DNA sequence: TGTGCCAGCAGCTTGGTGAGAGCCCAAGAGACCCAGTACTTC. It is translated as CASSLVRAQETQYF. Variable domain in full (rest from reference TRBV5-8 and TRBJ2-5): EAGVTQSPTHLIKTRGQQATLRCSPISGHTSVYWYQQALGLGLQFLLWYDEGEERNRGNFPPRFSGRQFPNYSSELNVNALELEDSALYLCASSLVRAQETQYFGPGTRLLVL.

This clone was seen once. The chain uses TRBV6-1 and TRBJ1-3; D is uncertain. CDR1 and CDR2 from the germline V gene are MNHNS and SASEGT. Trimming pared 0 bases from V and 7 bases from J, leaving 16 bases between. The CDR3 totals 16 residues. CDR3 in amino acids: CASSEAPHLQANTIYF. Here the CDR3 DNA reads TGTGCCAGCAGTGAAGCCCCCCATTTGCAGGCGAACACCATATATTTT.

The chain employs TRBV6-1 and TRBJ2-7; 7 bases line up with TRBD2. CDR1 and CDR2 from the germline V gene are MNHNS and SASEGT. The CDR3 contains 13 residues. The V gene end was trimmed by 0 bases and the J gene end by 10 bases; junction bases not matched to a gene: 6. The CDR3 DNA sequence: TGTGCCAGCAGTGAAGCAGGGAGGGATCTTCAGTACTTC. Translating gives CASSEAGRDLQYF.